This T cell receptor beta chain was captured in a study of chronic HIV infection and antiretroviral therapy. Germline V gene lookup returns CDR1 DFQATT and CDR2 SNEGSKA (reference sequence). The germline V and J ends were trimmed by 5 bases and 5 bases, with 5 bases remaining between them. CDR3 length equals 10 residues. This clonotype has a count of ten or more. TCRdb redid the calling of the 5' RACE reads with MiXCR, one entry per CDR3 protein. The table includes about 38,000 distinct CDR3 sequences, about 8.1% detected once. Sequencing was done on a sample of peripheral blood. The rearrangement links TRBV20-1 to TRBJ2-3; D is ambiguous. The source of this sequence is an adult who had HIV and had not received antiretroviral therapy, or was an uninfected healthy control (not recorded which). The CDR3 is CSAPQDTQYF. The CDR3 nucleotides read TGCAGTGCTCCTCAAGATACGCAGTATTTT.